The sequence of this T cell receptor (beta chain) was determined in a study of cytotoxic CD8 clonotypes in ibrutinib-treated CLL. The table lists this clone with a count of one. Libraries were prepared by immunoSEQ multiplex PCR; TCRdb keeps only in-frame clonotypes and omits some of them. The sample gives approximately 84,000 clones, 70% to 80% of which show up once; 4% to 5.5% is in the top ten. The V end lost 6 bases, the J end lost 4 bases, and 18 bases lay between the germline ends. The CDR3 is 15 amino acids. Germline lookup yields CDR1 MDHEN and CDR2 SYDVKM. Sequenced here: PBMCs, sampled after 12 months of ibrutinib treatment. The clonotype comes from a human donor with chronic lymphocytic leukemia. The J gene is TRBJ2-5, the V gene TRBV28, with TRBD2 as a possible D gene (5 bases). The CDR3 DNA sequence: TGTGCCAGCAGCCCCGGAGGCGCGGCCCGAGAGACCCAGTACTTC. Protein product: CASSPGGAARETQYF.